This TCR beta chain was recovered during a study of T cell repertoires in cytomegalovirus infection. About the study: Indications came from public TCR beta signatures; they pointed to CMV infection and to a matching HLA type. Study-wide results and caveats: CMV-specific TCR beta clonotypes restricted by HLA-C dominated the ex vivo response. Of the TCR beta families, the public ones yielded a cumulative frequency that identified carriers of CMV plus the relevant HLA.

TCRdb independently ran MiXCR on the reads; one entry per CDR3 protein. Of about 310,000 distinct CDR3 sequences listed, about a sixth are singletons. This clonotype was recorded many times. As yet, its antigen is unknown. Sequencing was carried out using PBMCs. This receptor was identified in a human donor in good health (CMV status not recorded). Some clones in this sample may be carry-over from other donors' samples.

The CDR3 is CASCRDGTGYSGNTIYF. The CDR3 coding sequence is TGTGCCAGCTGCCGAGATGGGACCGGCTACTCTGGAAACACCATATATTTT. This chain links TRBV7-9 with TRBJ1-3, with a possible D match to TRBD1 (5 bases). The ends were cut back, 8 bases at V and 0 bases at J, with 20 bases in the middle. Germline CDR1 SEHNR, CDR2 FQNEAQ (reference sequence). The CDR3 runs to 17 residues. The full variable domain, completed using reference TRBV7-9 and TRBJ1-3, is DTGVSQNPRHKITKRGQNVTFRCDPISEHNRLYWYRQTLGQGPEFLTYFQNEAQLEKSRLLSDRFSAERPKGSFSTLEIQRTEQGDSAMYLCASCRDGTGYSGNTIYFGEGSWLTVV.